A single sample is the source of the 30 T cell receptor beta chains below, sequenced in a study of post-analysis software for immune sequencing data. Study-wide results and limits: TRBV5-6, TRBV5-1 and TRBV20-1 were among roughly 5 TRBV segments more frequent in patients than controls.

For these TCRs, the target antigens are not known. Carried by the TCR beta cDNA libraries were unique molecular identifiers. TCRdb fed the PCR reads into MiXCR, producing one record per CDR3 protein. The repertoire includes 740,000 or so distinct CDR3 sequences, approximately 50% of them detected once, and approximately 4.4% sits in the top ten. Sequencing used blood. These receptors were obtained from a girl between 5 and 17 years old with multiple sclerosis.

The chain has TRBV7-2 and TRBJ2-7; the D gene is possibly TRBD2 (6 bases). The CDR3 has 15 residues. The V and J ends lost 5 bases and 3 bases respectively, with 17 bases between them. Germline V gene sequence: CDR1 SGHTA, CDR2 FQGNSA. The CDR3 DNA reads as TGTGCCAGCAGCCCGAAGGTGGGACTCCTCTACGAGCAGTACTTC. Protein product: CASSPKVGLLYEQYF.

V gene TRBV9 combines with J gene TRBJ2-2, with a tentative D call TRBD1 (5 bases). The V gene lost 0 bases and the J gene lost 6 bases, with 6 bases spanning the gap. The CDR3 has 13 residues. CDR1 SGDLS and CDR2 YYNGEE come from the germline V gene. The CDR3 region is CASSVVGAGELFF. CDR3 nucleotide sequence: TGTGCCAGCAGCGTAGTAGGGGCCGGGGAGCTGTTTTTT.

This clonotype was detected only a few times. The chain joins TRBV20-1 to TRBJ2-5; D may be TRBD2 (7 bases). Germline CDR1 reads DFQATT; CDR2 reads SNEGSKA (reference sequence). Trimming took off 1 base at V and 1 base at J, with 13 bases between the two ends. The CDR3 covers 15 residues. The CDR3 DNA reads TGCAGTGCTAGAGCCTTGCGGGGGCCCCAAGAGACCCAGTACTTC. Its protein is CSARALRGPQETQYF.

V usage is TRBV6-6 and J usage is TRBJ1-2, with 8 bases fitting TRBD1. V shed 5 bases and J 6 bases; nucleotides not matched to a gene: 5. The germline CDR1 and CDR2 sequences are MNHNY and SVGAGI (reference sequence). This CDR3 region has 13 residues. In DNA form, the CDR3 reads TGTGCCAGCAGTGACAGGGGAAGGGATGGCTACACCTTC. Its translation: CASSDRGRDGYTF.

This clonotype has more than one count but fewer than ten. The V call is TRBV5-1, the J call TRBJ1-2, with 10 bases fitting TRBD1. CDR3 size: 14 residues. Germline V CDR1 and CDR2: SGHRS, YFSETQ. The junction had 12 bases not matched to a gene; V was cut back by 7 bases and J by 9 bases. DNA for the CDR3: TGCGCCAGCCGCGACCGGGACAGGGGTGGAAGCTACACCTTC. Translation gives CASRDRDRGGSYTF. Complete variable domain (other parts from reference TRBV5-1 and TRBJ1-2): KAGVTQTPRYLIKTRGQQVTLSCSPISGHRSVSWYQQTPGQGLQFLFEYFSETQRNKGNFPGRFSGRQFSNSRSEMNVSTLELGDSALYLCASRDRDRGGSYTFGSGTRLTVV.

The V call is TRBV14, the J call TRBJ2-1, with TRBD2 matching over 14 bases. V trimming: 5 bases; J trimming: 7 bases; junction bases outside the gene matches: 7. The CDR3 covers 16 residues. Per germline, CDR1 SGHDN and CDR2 FVKESK. The CDR3 DNA sequence: TGTGCCAGCAGCTCAAGACTAGCGGGAGGGAGGAATGAGCAGTTCTTC. It codes for CASSSRLAGGRNEQFF.

This chain links TRBV3-1 with TRBJ2-2, with 11 positions matching TRBD2. The CDR3 contains 16 residues. The germline V gene encodes CDR1 LGHDT and CDR2 YNNKEL (reference sequence). V gave up 1 base and J gave up 4 bases; unmatched junction bases: 2. CDR3 DNA: TGTGCCAGCAGCCAAGTCCTAGCGGGAGGCACCGGGGAGCTGTTTTTT. This gives the protein CASSQVLAGGTGELFF.

This chain uses TRBV20-1 with TRBJ2-7, with TRBD2 identical over 7 bases. CDR1 and CDR2 (germline): DFQATT, SNEGSKA (reference sequence). The CDR3 totals 14 residues. Germline trimming cut 3 bases from V and 2 bases from J; bases unmatched to any gene: 7. The CDR3 DNA reads as TGCAGTGCTAGTCCCGGGGGGATACCCTACGAGCAGTACTTC. It is translated as CSASPGGIPYEQYF.

V and J are TRBV4-1 and TRBJ1-4, with 9 bases that match TRBD1. The CDR3 totals 20 residues. Germline values: CDR1 MGHRA, CDR2 YSYEKL. After removal of 3 bases from V and 8 bases from J, the junction contained 22 bases not matched to a gene. CDR3 DNA: TGCGCCAGCAGCCAGAGCGCGGGGGACAGGGTAATCCCATTGGGGGAAAAACTGTTTTTT. Amino acids: CASSQSAGDRVIPLGEKLFF.

J is TRBJ2-4 and V is TRBV13; 11 bases line up with TRBD1. The DNA matches TRBJ2-7 better at its end, which makes the J call doubtful. Germline V gives CDR1 PRHDT, CDR2 FYEKMQ (reference sequence). This CDR3 is 18 amino acids long. The CDR3: CASSLIGTGGNFFYEQYF. DNA for the CDR3: TGTGCCAGCAGCTTAATTGGGACAGGGGGTAATTTTTTCTACGAGCAGTACTTC.

This clonotype was observed a handful of times. The chain uses TRBV7-2 and TRBJ2-7; 9 positions agree with TRBD2. The CDR3 contains 16 residues. After removal of 3 bases from V and 6 bases from J, the junction contained 12 bases not matched to a gene. Germline-derived CDR1 and CDR2 are SGHTA and FQGNSA. This CDR3 is CASSLGGLAGFSEQYF. The CDR3 DNA follows: TGTGCCAGCAGCTTGGGGGGGCTAGCGGGATTTTCCGAGCAGTACTTC.

Worth noting for this clonotype: The junction shows a germline mismatch at one end, possibly a read error. The CDR3 bases are TGTGTCAGCAGCTTCCCGGGAGTCGATGAGCAGTTCTTC. Its translation: CVSSFPGVDEQFF. V is TRBV5-6 and J is TRBJ2-1; perhaps TRBD2 as D (6 bases). The CDR3 is 13 residues long. CDR1 and CDR2 (germline): SGHDT, YYEEEE.

For the CDR3, the DNA is TGTGCCAGCAGCCATTATCTGACTAGCGGGACCTACAATGAGCAGTTCTTC. Its protein product is CASSHYLTSGTYNEQFF. The V and J genes are TRBV3-1 and TRBJ2-1, with 11 bases matching TRBD2. The CDR3 sequence is 17 residues long. J lost 2 bases, V lost 3 bases, and 6 bases had no gene match. CDR1 and CDR2 (germline): LGHDT, YNNKEL (reference sequence).

This clonotype was seen a handful of times. The chain recombines TRBV7-8 with TRBJ2-1, with 12 bases fitting TRBD2. The CDR3 runs to 19 residues. Germline values: CDR1 SGHVS, CDR2 FQNEAQ. V trimming: 5 bases; J trimming: 5 bases; junction bases outside the gene matches: 16. The CDR3: CASSAVLAGGRGGDNEQFF. The CDR3 DNA sequence: TGTGCCAGCAGCGCAGTACTAGCGGGAGGAAGGGGCGGGGACAATGAGCAGTTCTTC.

This chain joins TRBV12-3 or TRBV12-4 and TRBJ2-7; unclear D gene. Trimming left V 7 bases short and J 7 bases short, with 11 bases between. This CDR3 region has 11 residues. This CDR3 is CASNHIGEQYF. DNA for the CDR3: TGTGCCAGCAACCATATCGGGGAGCAGTACTTC.

The chain has TRBV24-1 and TRBJ2-1; the D gene is possibly TRBD1 (7 bases). From germline, CDR1 is KGHDR and CDR2 SFDVKD. The CDR3 is made up of 16 amino acids. V dropped 4 bases and J dropped 3 bases, with 15 bases sitting between them. The CDR3 here is CATSEGGRGDYNEQFF. DNA for the CDR3: TGTGCCACCAGTGAGGGAGGCAGGGGGGACTACAATGAGCAGTTCTTC.

CDR3: CASSPQGWGLAGGYNEQFF. Written as DNA, the CDR3 is TGTGCCAGCAGCCCCCAGGGGTGGGGGCTAGCGGGGGGGTACAATGAGCAGTTCTTC. V gene TRBV9 combines with J gene TRBJ2-1, with 12 bases lining up with TRBD2. The CDR3 has 19 residues. Per germline, CDR1 SGDLS and CDR2 YYNGEE. The V and J ends lost 4 bases and 4 bases, in that order; junction bases with no gene match: 15.

This chain joins TRBV25-1 and TRBJ2-5; 13 bases match TRBD2. J was trimmed by 4 bases and V by 10 bases; bases with no gene match: 6. Germline assignment: CDR1 MGHDK and CDR2 SYGVNS. The CDR3 covers 14 residues. The CDR3 nucleotides are TGTGCCACCATAGGACTAGCGGGAGCAGAGACCCAGTACTTC. Protein product: CATIGLAGAETQYF.

This rearrangement joins TRBV6-5 to TRBJ2-7; TRBD2 might be the D (6 bases). Germline V gives CDR1 MNHEY, CDR2 SVGAGI. This CDR3 has 15 residues. Trimming stripped 6 bases from V and 6 bases from J, with 21 bases between. The CDR3 sequence: CASRPQGGKGGEQYF. As DNA, the CDR3 is TGTGCCAGCAGACCTCAGGGTGGGAAGGGAGGCGAGCAGTACTTC.

The chain uses TRBV3-1 and TRBJ2-3, with TRBD2 matching 8 bases. The CDR3 extends over 16 amino acids. Germline V CDR1 and CDR2: LGHDT, YNNKEL (reference sequence). V lost 4 bases, J lost 0 bases, and 6 bases stayed unmatched. CDR3 bases: TGTGCCAGCAGCCTACTAGCGGAGGGAAGCACAGATACGCAGTATTTT. This gives the protein CASSLLAEGSTDTQYF.

The chain uses TRBV5-1 and TRBJ2-4, with D possibly TRBD2 on 6 matching bases. The CDR3 consists of 15 residues. V lost 4 bases and J 1 base, leaving 12 bases between the germline ends. The germline gives CDR1 SGHRS, CDR2 YFSETQ. CDR3 DNA sequence: TGCGCCAGCAGCCCCGGAGGGAAGGCCAAAAACATTCAGTACTTC. This translates into CASSPGGKAKNIQYF.

In this sample, this clonotype turned up once. This chain joins TRBV29-1 and TRBJ2-5; 9 positions match TRBD2. The J call may not be correct, given that the DNA end is closer to TRBJ2-7. The CDR3 consists of 12 residues. Germline-derived CDR1 and CDR2 are SQVTM and ANQGSEA. CDR3 loop: CSVEREGGEQYF. Written as DNA, the CDR3 is TGCAGCGTTGAGCGGGAGGGGGGCGAGCAGTACTTC.

There are a few counts of this clonotype. The chain links TRBV29-1 to TRBJ2-1, with 9 bases aligning to TRBD2. The end of the DNA is better explained by TRBJ2-7, so the J call may be wrong. Germline CDR1 SQVTM, CDR2 ANQGSEA. The CDR3 has 13 amino acids. The DNA for the CDR3 is TGCAGCGTGGGGGGACTAGCCTTCGGCGAGCAGTACTTC. Its translation: CSVGGLAFGEQYF.

This clonotype has a handful of counts. The chain couples TRBV15 to TRBJ2-4; D might be TRBD1 or TRBD2, each matching 6 bases. Trimming pared 1 base from V and 7 bases from J, leaving 11 bases between. CDR3 length equals 14 residues. The germline gives CDR1 LNHNV, CDR2 YYDKDF (reference sequence). The CDR3 loop reads CATSRVGGSNIQYF. CDR3 DNA sequence: TGTGCCACCAGCAGAGTCGGGGGCTCGAACATTCAGTACTTC.

The DNA of the CDR3 is TGCAGCGTTTGGGGACAGAGACAAGAGACCCAGTACTTC. This codes for CSVWGQRQETQYF. The chain combines TRBV29-1 with TRBJ2-5; 7 nucleotides agree with TRBD1. The CDR3 consists of 13 residues. The V gene's germline CDR1 is SQVTM and CDR2 ANQGSEA. Trimming took 5 bases from V and 2 from J; bases not matched to a gene: 5.

V usage is TRBV7-9 and J usage is TRBJ1-1; 9 bases fit TRBD1. The CDR3 sequence is 16 residues long. J lost 1 base, V lost 2 bases, and 5 bases had no gene match. Germline CDR1 SEHNR, CDR2 FQNEAQ (reference sequence). CDR3 sequence: CASSLSQGASNTEAFF. DNA of the CDR3: TGTGCCAGCAGCTTATCACAGGGGGCGTCGAACACTGAAGCTTTCTTT. Full variable domain (missing parts from reference TRBV7-9 and TRBJ1-1): DTGVSQNPRHKITKRGQNVTFRCDPISEHNRLYWYRQTLGQGPEFLTYFQNEAQLEKSRLLSDRFSAERPKGSFSTLEIQRTEQGDSAMYLCASSLSQGASNTEAFFGQGTRLTVV.

This sequence joins TRBV5-1 and TRBJ2-1; 8 positions agree with TRBD2. The CDR3 loop spans 12 amino acids. With V trimmed by 6 bases and J by 10 bases, 6 bases remained unmatched. Germline lookup yields CDR1 SGHRS and CDR2 YFSETQ. DNA of the CDR3: TGCGCCAGCACGAGCGGGAGTGGCGAGCAGTTCTTC. Translation: CASTSGSGEQFF. The full variable domain, its missing parts supplied by reference TRBV5-1 and TRBJ2-1, is KAGVTQTPRYLIKTRGQQVTLSCSPISGHRSVSWYQQTPGQGLQFLFEYFSETQRNKGNFPGRFSGRQFSNSRSEMNVSTLELGDSALYLCASTSGSGEQFFGPGTRLTVL.

J is TRBJ2-3 and V is TRBV4-1; tentative D call: TRBD2 (5 bases). This CDR3 spans 14 amino acids. CDR1 is MGHRA, CDR2 YSYEKL, per germline. Trimming removed 4 bases from V and 0 bases from J, with 8 bases in between. CDR3 protein: CASSRGDSTDTQYF. The DNA of the CDR3 is TGCGCCAGCAGCCGGGGAGACAGCACAGATACGCAGTATTTT.

The chain couples TRBV4-1 to TRBJ2-1; 7 nucleotides match TRBD2. Germline V gene lookup returns CDR1 MGHRA and CDR2 YSYEKL. Trimming at V came to 1 base and at J to 5 bases, leaving 5 bases not matched to a gene. This CDR3 contains 15 residues. CDR3: CASSQGLAMDNEQFF. In DNA form, the CDR3 reads TGCGCCAGCAGCCAAGGACTAGCCATGGACAATGAGCAGTTCTTC.

The chain carries TRBV20-1 and TRBJ1-2; the match to TRBD1 covers 9 bases. This CDR3 comprises 14 residues. V dropped 7 bases and J dropped 9; count of bases not matched to a gene: 15. Germline V CDR1 and CDR2: DFQATT, SNEGSKA (reference sequence). The CDR3: CSVPTDRGARSYTF. The CDR3 bases are TGCAGTGTCCCGACGGACAGGGGAGCCCGGAGCTACACCTTC.